The clone carrying this TCR beta chain showed up many times. TCRdb redid the calling of the 5' RACE reads with MiXCR, one entry per CDR3 protein. The sample records 220,000 or so distinct CDR3 sequences, more than 9% being singletons. This record belongs to a study of CD8 T cells in ankylosing spondylitis. Germline V gene sequence: CDR1 LGHDT, CDR2 YNNKEL (reference sequence). The V segment lost 2 bases and the J segment 5 bases; nucleotides outside the gene matches: 1. The CDR3 is 13 amino acids. This rearrangement joins TRBV3-1 to TRBJ1-1; 8 bases map to TRBD1. This TCR derives from a male donor with ankylosing spondylitis or in good health (not recorded which). The specimen was blood, either unsorted or a sorted T cell fraction (not recorded which). The CDR3 coding sequence is TGTGCCAGCAGCCAACACAGGGGGACTGAAGCTTTCTTT. This sequence encodes CASSQHRGTEAFF.